The clone carrying this TCR beta chain has at least ten counts. The data derive from a study of regulatory T cells in long-lasting Graves disease. The CDR3 spans 14 residues. Germline V gene data show CDR1 as SGHTA and CDR2 as FQGNSA. Trimming removed 3 bases from V and 2 bases from J, with 10 bases in between. Building the TCR beta libraries relied on iRepertoire HTBI primers, and CDR3 regions underwent Arm-PCR. TCRdb fed the multiplex PCR reads into MiXCR, producing one record per CDR3 protein. The data hold some 330,000 distinct CDR3 sequences, with 12% observed a single time. The time point was: newly diagnosed GD, antithyroid drugs for less than 3 months. Extracted PBMC RNA gave rise to the TCR library. These sequences were also reported in another study, on T cells in Graves' hyperthyroidism and ophthalmopathy.

The chain joins TRBV7-2 to TRBJ2-5; no clear D. The source was peripheral blood mononuclear cells (PBMCs), collected at new diagnosis, from a patient treated with antithyroid drugs. The sequence derives from a woman under 30 with Graves disease. The CDR3 DNA reads as TGTGCCAGCAGCTTCGGTCGATCGCAAGAGACCCAGTACTTC. It specifies CASSFGRSQETQYF.